Following are 27 T cell receptor beta chains from one sample sequenced in a study of T cell responses to AZD1222 COVID-19 vaccine. The protocol was immunoSEQ multiplex PCR, while the TCRdb copy is restricted to in-frame clones and leaves out a portion. The data hold around 120,000 clones, with around 89% observed a single time. Here the sequenced sample was peripheral blood, taken on day 0 of MenACWY control vaccination. Receptors were obtained from an adult in good health.

V gene TRBV3-1 (or the pseudogene TRBV3-2) combines with J gene TRBJ2-2, with no clear D. This CDR3 has 14 residues. Germline CDR1 LGHDT, CDR2 YNNKEL (reference sequence). The V and J ends lost 4 bases and 7 bases respectively, with 13 bases between them. The CDR3 coding sequence is TGTGCCAGCAGCCCCCCGGGCAGTTACGGGGAGCTGTTTTTT. Translating gives CASSPPGSYGELFF.

The chain is built from TRBV27 and TRBJ2-7; 8 bases align to TRBD2. The germline V gene has CDR1 MNHEY and CDR2 SMNVEV (reference sequence). V lost 5 bases to trimming and J lost 3 bases; unmatched junction nucleotides: 12. The CDR3 totals 16 residues. This CDR3 is CASSLRTSPPYYEQYF. CDR3 nucleotides: TGTGCCAGCAGTCTTCGGACTAGCCCTCCGTACTACGAGCAGTACTTC.

The chain carries TRBV28 and TRBJ2-3; 9 nucleotides align to TRBD2. The CDR3 runs 18 residues. Looked up from germline, CDR1 is MDHEN and CDR2 is SYDVKM. J gave up 10 bases and V 3 bases, and 20 bases lay outside the gene matches. The CDR3 DNA reads TGTGCCAGCAGTTTGGGGTCCCTTGCGGGAGGGCCCCGAGGGGCGCAGTATTTT. It encodes CASSLGSLAGGPRGAQYF.

This clone came up once. This chain connects TRBV10-3 to TRBJ1-2; D is ambiguous. This CDR3 region has 17 residues. Germline CDR1 and CDR2: ENHRY and SYGVKD. The ends were cut back, 3 bases at V and 0 bases at J, with 17 bases in the middle. The CDR3 DNA is TGTGCCATCAGTGACACAGTCCCTGGACGGGCTAACTATGGCTACACCTTC. It specifies CAISDTVPGRANYGYTF.

The chain combines TRBV12-5 with TRBJ2-1; TRBD1 or TRBD2 may be the D gene (6 bases each). CDR3 length: 13 residues. The V gene's germline CDR1 is LGHNT and CDR2 FRNRAP. The V end lost 2 bases, the J end lost 10 bases, and 12 bases lay between the germline ends. The CDR3 DNA follows: TGTGCTAGTGGTTTGACAGGGACTTTAGAGCAGTTCTTC. As protein: CASGLTGTLEQFF. Using reference TRBV12-5 and TRBJ2-1 for the parts outside the CDR3, the full variable domain is DARVTQTPRHKVTEMGQEVTMRCQPILGHNTVFWYRQTMMQGLELLAYFRNRAPLDDSGMPKDRFSAEMPDATLATLKIQPSEPRDSAVYFCASGLTGTLEQFFGPGTRLTVL.

The chain's CDR3 is CASSYHLYYEQYF. In DNA, the CDR3 is TGTGCCAGCAGTTATCACCTGTACTACGAGCAGTACTTC. The chain employs TRBV6-5 and TRBJ2-7; D gene ambiguous. The CDR3 covers 13 residues. Germline CDR1 MNHEY, CDR2 SVGAGI. Trimming left V 3 bases short and J 3 bases short, with 9 bases between.

The table lists this clone with a count of one. The chain has TRBV12-3 or TRBV12-4 and TRBJ1-2, with D uncertain. V shed 2 bases and J shed 7 bases, with 11 bases lying between them. CDR3 length: 13 amino acids. The CDR3: CASSLPGLGGYTF. The CDR3 coding sequence is TGTGCCAGCAGTTTACCAGGATTGGGTGGCTACACCTTC.

V and J are TRBV11-2 and TRBJ2-1, with TRBD2 as a possible D gene (6 bases). V lost 1 base, J lost 8 bases, and 9 bases lay in between. The length of the CDR3 is 13 residues. Per germline, CDR1 SGHAT and CDR2 FQNNGV. The CDR3 DNA is TGTGCCAGCAGCTTAGTCGGGGGTTATGAGCAGTTCTTC. This gives the protein CASSLVGGYEQFF.

This chain uses TRBV6-4 with TRBJ2-1; D is perhaps TRBD2 (5 bases). The germline CDR1 and CDR2 sequences are MRHNA and SNTAGT. The CDR3 spans 16 residues. The germline V and J ends were trimmed by 5 bases and 3 bases, with 17 bases remaining between them. The CDR3 sequence is CASSTQIYGDYNEQFF. The CDR3 DNA is TGTGCCAGCAGTACCCAGATCTACGGGGACTACAATGAGCAGTTCTTC.

In nucleotides, the CDR3 is TGTGCCAGAAGCCAAAACCCACAGGGGGCGACAGATACGCAGTATTTT. The encoded protein is CARSQNPQGATDTQYF. The chain recombines TRBV5-3 with TRBJ2-3; 9 bases are a match to TRBD1. TRBV5-3 is given ORF status, its function remaining uncertain. After removal of 4 bases from V and 3 bases from J, the junction contained 9 bases not matched to a gene. There are 16 residues in the CDR3.

This rearrangement joins TRBV4-2 to TRBJ2-5; 9 positions agree with TRBD1. CDR1 LGHNA and CDR2 YNFKEQ come from the germline V gene. The CDR3 extends over 16 amino acids. V gave up 3 bases and J gave up 1 base; unmatched junction bases: 6. CDR3 nucleotides: TGTGCCAGCAGCCATAGGACAGGGGCGCCCCAAGAGACCCAGTACTTC. This sequence encodes CASSHRTGAPQETQYF.

This rearrangement joins TRBV10-2 to TRBJ2-7, with D tentatively TRBD1 (9 bases). The CDR3 totals 19 residues. V was clipped by 5 bases and J by 3 bases, with 29 bases between them. The V gene's germline CDR1 is WSHSY and CDR2 SAAADI. The DNA for the CDR3 is TGCGCCAGCAGTCGGGCTCCCGGGACAGGGAGCGGGAGAAACTACGAGCAGTACTTC. As protein: CASSRAPGTGSGRNYEQYF.

This clone was recorded once. The gene calls are TRBV6-2 or TRBV6-3 and TRBJ1-1; no firm D call. Germline V gives CDR1 MNHEY, CDR2 SVGEGT. The ends were cut back, 5 bases at V and 5 bases at J, with 12 bases in the middle. The CDR3 spans 13 residues. The CDR3 DNA follows: TGTGCCAGCAGTATTGGTGGGGTGACTGAAGCTTTCTTT. Its protein product is CASSIGGVTEAFF.

This sequence joins TRBV27 and TRBJ1-1, with D uncertain. Germline CDR1 MNHEY, CDR2 SMNVEV (reference sequence). This CDR3 is 15 amino acids long. The ends were cut back, 2 bases at V and 0 bases at J, with 10 bases in the middle. CDR3 coding DNA: TGTGCCAGCAGTTTAAATGCAGGAGTGAACACTGAAGCTTTCTTT. Translation: CASSLNAGVNTEAFF.

As to this clone: Within the sample, other DNA sequences also encode this same CDR3. The V gene is TRBV5-4, the J gene TRBJ2-7; D remains ambiguous. The CDR3 is made up of 13 amino acids. V shed 0 bases and J shed 2 bases, with 6 bases lying between them. CDR1 is SGHNT, CDR2 YYREEE, per germline (reference sequence). CDR3 in amino acids: CASSLDSPYEQYF. The CDR3 DNA reads as TGTGCCAGCAGCTTGGACTCGCCCTACGAGCAGTACTTC.

This clone was seen just once. The V and J genes are TRBV28 and TRBJ2-7, with TRBD1 matching 8 bases. The trim removed 5 bases at V and 3 bases at J, leaving 0 bases unmatched. The CDR3 contains 12 residues. CDR1 is MDHEN and CDR2 is SYDVKM in the germline V gene. CDR3: CASSGQGYEQYF. The DNA of the CDR3 is TGTGCCAGCAGTGGACAGGGCTACGAGCAGTACTTC. The full variable domain, rest sourced from reference TRBV28 and TRBJ2-7, is DVKVTQSSRYLVKRTGEKVFLECVQDMDHENMFWYRQDPGLGLRLIYFSYDVKMKEKGDIPEGYSVSREKKERFSLILESASTNQTSMYLCASSGQGYEQYFGPGTRLTVT.

This clone came up once. The V call is TRBV6-2 or TRBV6-3, the J call TRBJ1-2; tentative D call: TRBD1 (5 bases). The germline CDR1 and CDR2 sequences are MNHEY and SVGEGT. The CDR3 loop spans 14 amino acids. V was shortened by 0 bases and J by 10 bases, with 15 bases between the two germline ends. CDR3 sequence (DNA): TGTGCCAGCAGTTACTCGTCCAGGGATTGGTTCTACACCTTC. Its translation: CASSYSSRDWFYTF.

The chain recombines TRBV5-1 with TRBJ1-1, with D possibly being TRBD1 (5 bases). V dropped 1 base and J dropped 4 bases, with 11 bases sitting between them. In germline, CDR1 is SGHRS, CDR2 YFSETQ. The CDR3 covers 14 residues. The CDR3 nucleotides read TGCGCCAGCAGCTTGTGGGGCGCGACCACTGAAGCTTTCTTT. Translation gives CASSLWGATTEAFF.

As for this clone: A read error may produce the germline difference seen at one junction end. Different DNA sequences within this sample yield the same CDR3. This chain links TRBV7-3 with TRBJ2-3; D is uncertain. CDR1 SGHTA and CDR2 FQGTGA come from the germline V gene. The CDR3 loop spans 16 amino acids. The CDR3 sequence is CASSLTPSPSTDTQYF. The CDR3 DNA follows: TGTGCTAGCAGCTTAACTCCGAGCCCAAGCACAGATACGCAGTATTTT.

The chain is built from TRBV6-5 and TRBJ1-6; TRBD1 is a possible D gene (6 bases). V shed 4 bases and J shed 7 bases, with 11 bases lying between them. This CDR3 contains 14 residues. From germline, CDR1 is MNHEY and CDR2 SVGAGI. The CDR3 coding sequence is TGTGCCAGCAGTTTAGGACAGTGGAATTCACCCCTCCACTTT. Translated, it gives CASSLGQWNSPLHF.

The rearrangement links TRBV19 to TRBJ2-5; D gene uncertain. V was cut by 2 bases and J by 1 base, with 5 bases left in between. The CDR3 has 13 residues. Germline CDR1 and CDR2: LNHDA and SQIVND (reference sequence). The CDR3 is CASSILVQETQYF. DNA of the CDR3: TGTGCCAGTAGTATACTGGTCCAAGAGACCCAGTACTTC.

In its sample, this clone was seen once. The V call is TRBV3-1 (or the pseudogene TRBV3-2), the J call TRBJ2-1; TRBD2 is a possible D gene (6 bases). In germline, CDR1 is LGHDT, CDR2 YNNKEL (reference sequence). This CDR3 is 13 amino acids long. V lost 4 bases and J lost 7, with 11 bases in between. The chain's CDR3 is CASSLTSGNEQFF. The CDR3 region has the DNA TGTGCCAGCAGCCTTACCAGCGGGAATGAGCAGTTCTTC.

The chain recombines TRBV29-1 with TRBJ1-4; no reliable D call. Trimming cost V 4 bases and J 2 bases, with 5 bases left between them. This CDR3 has 12 residues. Germline CDR1 and CDR2: SQVTM and ANQGSEA. CDR3 DNA: TGCAGCGTTGTTTGGACTAATGAAAAACTGTTTTTT. Encoded protein: CSVVWTNEKLFF.

This chain links TRBV6-5 with TRBJ2-6, with no clear D. The CDR3 runs 15 residues. V lost 4 bases, J lost 0 bases, and 7 bases lay in between. Looked up from germline, CDR1 is MNHEY and CDR2 is SVGAGI. CDR3 DNA: TGTGCCAGCAGTTCACCGGACTCTGGGGCCAACGTCCTGACTTTC. Translation: CASSSPDSGANVLTF.

This chain connects TRBV9 to TRBJ1-2; 7 bases map to TRBD1. J gave up 6 bases and V 1 base, and 15 bases lay outside the gene matches. The CDR3 is 17 residues long. CDR1 is SGDLS, CDR2 YYNGEE, per germline. The CDR3 loop reads CASSVTPQGGRTNGYTF. DNA of the CDR3: TGTGCCAGCAGCGTAACCCCCCAGGGGGGGCGAACTAATGGCTACACCTTC.

CDR3 in amino acids: CASSLVDRALTGELFF. Here the CDR3 DNA reads TGTGCCAGCAGCTTGGTAGACAGGGCCCTCACCGGGGAGCTGTTTTTT. The rearrangement uses TRBV5-5 and TRBJ2-2; 7 nucleotides agree with TRBD1. Germline CDR1 SGHKS, CDR2 YYEKEE (reference sequence). The ends lost 0 bases at V and 4 bases at J; junction bases unmatched: 6. The length of the CDR3 is 16 residues.

This clone came up once. V gene TRBV27 combines with J gene TRBJ1-5; a possible D gene is TRBD1 (6 bases). CDR1 is MNHEY, CDR2 SMNVEV, per germline (reference sequence). The germline V and J ends were trimmed by 7 bases and 7 bases, with 23 bases remaining between them. CDR3 length: 16 residues. The CDR3: CASTPSWGAPNQPQHF. Written as DNA, the CDR3 is TGTGCCAGCACACCCTCATGGGGGGCCCCAAACCAGCCCCAGCATTTT.